This entry describes one TCR beta chain. These data are taken from a study of blood T cell repertoires in COVID-19. Study-wide background: The study drew acute and convalescent COVID-19 samples from the United States, Italy and Spain. Sample material is recorded as cDNA or gDNA derived from T cells, B-cell-depleted T cells, or PBMCs.

Original handling: Reference gene primer amplification yielded estimated nucleated cell counts. Sequenced by immunoSEQ multiplex PCR; TCRdb stores in-frame clones only, minus some. V and J calls and clone size are those listed in that table; D and trimming were worked out from the DNA. Of fewer than 200,000 clones detected, 85% appear once; the ten largest clones hold 3% to 3.5%. Trimming took 3 bases from V and 2 from J; bases not matched to a gene: 10. Per germline, CDR1 LNHDA and CDR2 SQIVND (reference sequence). The CDR3 has 17 residues. V and J are TRBV19 and TRBJ2-1; 7 bases are a match to TRBD2. This clonotype was sampled from a human donor with acute or convalescent COVID-19. The donor label of this sample is uncertain. The sample was peripheral blood. The CDR3 here is CASSIFPKRGTYNEQFF. CDR3 nucleotide sequence: TGTGCCAGTAGTATCTTCCCCAAGCGGGGTACCTACAATGAGCAGTTCTTC.